This T cell receptor beta chain came from a study of blood T cell repertoires in COVID-19. Across the whole study: Samples came from the United States, Italy and Spain, spanning acute and convalescent COVID-19. PBMCs, B-cell-depleted T cells, or T cells were the source of the cDNA or gDNA that made up the material.

How the authors handled the data: How many nucleated cells were present was estimated from reference gene primer amplification. The table came from immunoSEQ multiplex PCR; TCRdb's copy has only in-frame clones and leaves some out. V, J and clone size were drawn from that table, and D and trimming were deduced from the DNA. This sample has under 200,000 clones, with 90% found just once. Germline V CDR1 and CDR2: MDHEN, SYDVKM. The CDR3 covers 16 residues. The V and J ends lost 8 bases and 3 bases, in that order; junction bases with no gene match: 10. The sequence came from a man aged 45-60 years with acute or convalescent COVID-19. The chain recombines TRBV28 with TRBJ1-4, with TRBD1 identical over 9 bases. Material for sequencing was peripheral blood. CDR3 DNA sequence: TGTGCCAGCGGGGGACCGGGACAGGGATCTAATGAAAAACTGTTTTTT. Translation: CASGGPGQGSNEKLFF. The variable domain in full, with the rest retrieved from reference TRBV28 and TRBJ1-4, is DVKVTQSSRYLVKRTGEKVFLECVQDMDHENMFWYRQDPGLGLRLIYFSYDVKMKEKGDIPEGYSVSREKKERFSLILESASTNQTSMYLCASGGPGQGSNEKLFFGSGTQLSVL.